The 26 T cell receptor beta chains below all came from one sample that was sequenced in a study of blood T cells in healthy people across ages. Through a sample-barcoded 5' primer and a J-beta primer mix, a second PCR was run for roughly 6 to 12 cycles. MiXCR, run by TCRdb on the 5' RACE reads, gives a single entry per CDR3 protein. Among under 1,100,000 distinct CDR3 sequences, under 30% were seen once, and the ten largest hold around 0.75%. A further study also used this sample, focusing on T cells of mothers and their children.

Source material: blood. These receptors were taken from a girl aged 2-10 years in good health.

The genes are TRBV4-2 and TRBJ1-2; D remains ambiguous. This CDR3 region has 15 residues. CDR1 is LGHNA, CDR2 YNFKEQ, per germline. Trimming removed 1 base at V and 8 bases at J, with 17 bases between. The CDR3 nucleotides read TGTGCCAGCAGCCAAGTTAAGGGCTGGGTAGAAGGCTACACCTTC. This sequence encodes CASSQVKGWVEGYTF.

The chain links TRBV20-1 to TRBJ2-5; tentatively, D is TRBD2 (6 bases). The CDR3 contains 13 residues. Germline values: CDR1 DFQATT, CDR2 SNEGSKA (reference sequence). V shed 3 bases and J shed 2 bases, with 10 bases lying between them. The CDR3 reads CSARGLGQETQYF. The CDR3 DNA sequence: TGCAGTGCTAGGGGACTGGGACAAGAGACCCAGTACTTC.

V usage is TRBV7-2 and J usage is TRBJ2-1; unclear D gene. The germline gives CDR1 SGHTA, CDR2 FQGNSA. V lost 4 bases to trimming and J lost 4 bases, with 8 bases between them. The CDR3 totals 13 residues. The CDR3 loop is CASSSQQYNEQFF. The CDR3 DNA follows: TGTGCCAGCAGCTCGCAGCAGTACAATGAGCAGTTCTTC.

This clonotype came up a few times. The rearrangement links TRBV10-3 to TRBJ2-5; D may be TRBD1 (6 bases). The germline V gene encodes CDR1 ENHRY and CDR2 SYGVKD. CDR3 length equals 16 residues. Trimming shortened V by 0 bases and J by 0 bases, and 11 bases separated the two germline ends. CDR3 residues: CAISESQGLYQETQYF. The DNA of the CDR3 is TGTGCCATCAGTGAGTCACAGGGATTGTACCAAGAGACCCAGTACTTC.

A few counts support this clonotype. The V call is TRBV4-1, the J call TRBJ1-1; unclear D gene. V shed 1 base and J shed 6 bases, with 12 bases lying between them. This CDR3 is built from 14 residues. Germline V lookup: CDR1 MGHRA, CDR2 YSYEKL. For the CDR3, the DNA is TGCGCCAGCAGCCAAGCTCAAGGAAACCCTGAAGCTTTCTTT. Protein: CASSQAQGNPEAFF.

V usage is TRBV6-5 and J usage is TRBJ2-2; no firm D call. This CDR3 comprises 15 residues. V was trimmed by 2 bases and J by 5 bases, leaving 12 bases between them. CDR1 and CDR2 (germline): MNHEY, SVGAGI. Written as DNA, the CDR3 is TGTGCCAGCAGTTACAACCCGGTGTTAACCGGGGAGCTGTTTTTT. It yields the protein CASSYNPVLTGELFF.

This clonotype was counted between two and nine times. The chain carries TRBV2 and TRBJ1-4; no reliable D call. V lost 7 bases to trimming and J lost 4 bases, with 7 bases between them. Germline CDR1 and CDR2: SNHLY and FYNNEI. The CDR3 runs 12 residues. CDR3 DNA sequence: TGTGCCAGCACACAATTTAATGAAAAACTGTTTTTT. Its protein is CASTQFNEKLFF. Supplemented by reference TRBV2 and TRBJ1-4, the full variable domain reads EPEVTQTPSHQVTQMGQEVILRCVPISNHLYFYWYRQILGQKVEFLVSFYNNEISEKSEIFDDQFSVERPDGSNFTLKIRSTKLEDSAMYFCASTQFNEKLFFGSGTQLSVL.

A few counts support this clonotype. CDR3 loop: CASSPGQGATYEQYF. The CDR3 region has the DNA TGTGCCAGCAGCCCGGGACAGGGGGCGACCTACGAGCAGTACTTC. This chain uses TRBV5-6 with TRBJ2-5, with 12 bases lining up with TRBD1. The J call may be in error: the DNA end matches TRBJ2-7 better. Germline V gene data show CDR1 as SGHDT and CDR2 as YYEEEE. The CDR3 sequence is 15 residues long.

A few counts support this clonotype. CDR3 sequence (DNA): TGTGCCAGCAGTGAAGGGGCAAGCGCGCCATATCAGCCCCAGCATTTT. This translates into CASSEGASAPYQPQHF. V usage is TRBV6-1 and J usage is TRBJ1-5; D gene unclear. Trimming took 1 base from V and 5 from J, leaving 15 bases between them. Germline values: CDR1 MNHNS, CDR2 SASEGT. The length of the CDR3 is 16 residues.

The CDR3 reads CASSFAGGSDNEQFF. The CDR3 DNA reads TGTGCCAGCAGCTTTGCGGGAGGGTCTGACAATGAGCAGTTCTTC. The chain links TRBV7-2 to TRBJ2-1, with TRBD2 matching over 9 bases. Germline V gives CDR1 SGHTA, CDR2 FQGNSA. V dropped 3 bases and J dropped 5; count of bases not matched to a gene: 5. The CDR3 is 15 amino acids.

This clonotype was observed a few times. This sequence joins TRBV6-5 and TRBJ2-3; 7 bases map to TRBD1. CDR1 is MNHEY, CDR2 SVGAGI, per germline. J was trimmed by 2 bases and V by 2 bases; bases with no gene match: 4. The CDR3 loop spans 15 amino acids. The CDR3 here is CASSYTGTDTDTQYF. The DNA for the CDR3 is TGTGCCAGCAGTTACACGGGGACAGACACAGATACGCAGTATTTT.

The J gene is TRBJ2-7, the V gene TRBV7-9, with TRBD1 as a possible D gene (6 bases). CDR1 is SEHNR, CDR2 FQNEAQ, per germline (reference sequence). CDR3 length equals 12 residues. With 3 bases removed from V and 6 bases from J, the gap between germline ends came to 9 bases. CDR3 sequence reads: CASSFPGVEQYF. CDR3 DNA sequence: TGTGCCAGCAGCTTCCCAGGGGTCGAGCAGTACTTC.

This clonotype was detected only a few times. The gene calls are TRBV10-3 and TRBJ2-1; 7 nucleotides align to TRBD1. After removal of 11 bases from V and 8 bases from J, the junction contained 12 bases not matched to a gene. CDR1 is ENHRY and CDR2 is SYGVKD in the germline V gene. The CDR3 runs 13 residues. CDR3 in DNA: TGTGCCGCCGCCCCCACAGGGGAACATGAGCAGTTCTTC. It is translated as CAAAPTGEHEQFF.

The rearrangement links TRBV6-1 to TRBJ2-7; D ambiguous. CDR1 is MNHNS, CDR2 SASEGT, per germline. V shed 1 base and J shed 2 bases, with 12 bases lying between them. CDR3 length equals 15 residues. The CDR3 is CASSEGGRSTYEQYF. The CDR3 coding sequence is TGTGCCAGCAGTGAAGGCGGACGGAGTACCTACGAGCAGTACTTC.

This clonotype was recorded a few times. The chain carries TRBV7-3 and TRBJ2-5, with D unclear. Trimming took 2 bases from V and 5 from J, leaving 12 bases between them. CDR1 and CDR2 from the germline V gene are SGHTA and FQGTGA. The CDR3 has 14 amino acids. This CDR3 is CASSLYGVGETQYF. CDR3 nucleotide sequence: TGTGCCAGCAGCTTATATGGGGTGGGCGAGACCCAGTACTTC.

This rearrangement joins TRBV20-1 to TRBJ2-5; the match to TRBD2 covers 11 bases. From germline, CDR1 is DFQATT and CDR2 SNEGSKA (reference sequence). The CDR3 extends over 14 amino acids. Germline trimming cut 5 bases from V and 5 bases from J; bases unmatched to any gene: 7. Here the CDR3 reads CSAERLAGPETQYF. The CDR3 region has the DNA TGCAGTGCTGAACGACTAGCGGGGCCGGAGACCCAGTACTTC.

The V call is TRBV12-3 or TRBV12-4, the J call TRBJ2-3; D is tentatively TRBD1 or TRBD2 (5 bases each). Trimming removed 5 bases at V and 5 bases at J, with 20 bases between. This CDR3 spans 16 amino acids. CDR3 nucleotides: TGTGCCAGCAGTCCCGGCGGGCGGGCTAGGGGAGATACGCAGTATTTT. It specifies CASSPGGRARGDTQYF.

This clonotype has a count of ten or more. The chain employs TRBV2 and TRBJ2-1, with TRBD2 matching over 11 bases. Germline lookup yields CDR1 SNHLY and CDR2 FYNNEI. The CDR3 spans 15 residues. Trimming at V came to 4 bases and at J to 3 bases, leaving 2 bases not matched to a gene. CDR3 residues: CASSGGLAGYNEQFF. The CDR3 DNA reads as TGTGCCAGCAGTGGAGGACTAGCGGGCTACAATGAGCAGTTCTTC.

Comments on this clonotype: A much bigger clone sits one base away, suggesting this may be a read error. The rearrangement uses TRBV7-8 and TRBJ1-2, with 8 positions matching TRBD1. Germline CDR1 and CDR2: SGHVS and FQNEAQ. This CDR3 contains 12 residues. Here the CDR3 DNA reads TGTGCCAGCAGCGTGACAGGGGATGGCCACACCTTC. Translating gives CASSVTGDGHTF.

This clonotype occurred a few times. This rearrangement joins TRBV20-1 to TRBJ1-2; tentatively, D is TRBD1 (5 bases). From germline, CDR1 is DFQATT and CDR2 SNEGSKA (reference sequence). This CDR3 has 14 amino acids. Trimming stripped 7 bases from V and 1 base from J, with 16 bases between. CDR3 sequence: CSVRGAPDNYGYTF. The CDR3 coding sequence is TGCAGTGTCAGAGGGGCCCCCGATAACTATGGCTACACCTTC.

This clonotype was recorded many times. The chain combines TRBV2 with TRBJ1-5, with a weak D call TRBD1 (5 bases). The V end lost 6 bases, the J end lost 0 bases, and 9 bases lay between the germline ends. Germline loops: CDR1 SNHLY, CDR2 FYNNEI. The CDR3 runs to 14 residues. The CDR3 nucleotides are TGTGCCAGCAGGGTGGGACTTAGCAATCAGCCCCAGCATTTT. It translates to CASRVGLSNQPQHF.

The chain combines TRBV13 with TRBJ1-1; TRBD1 is a possible D gene (5 bases). Germline CDR1 reads PRHDT; CDR2 reads FYEKMQ (reference sequence). Trimming stripped 6 bases from V and 5 bases from J, with 10 bases between. The CDR3 consists of 12 residues. The CDR3 DNA is TGTGCCAGCAGAGAAGAGGGGACTGAAGCTTTCTTT. Translated: CASREEGTEAFF.

The chain carries TRBV6-6 and TRBJ1-1, with 9 bases that match TRBD1. The germline V gene encodes CDR1 MNHNY and CDR2 SVGAGI (reference sequence). V lost 6 bases to trimming and J lost 3 bases; unmatched junction nucleotides: 11. The CDR3 loop spans 16 amino acids. CDR3 DNA: TGTGCCAGCAGCCCACGCCCCCGGACAGGGGACACTGAAGCTTTCTTT. Translated: CASSPRPRTGDTEAFF.

The rearrangement joins TRBV14 to TRBJ1-1, with D possibly TRBD1 on 6 matching bases. Germline loops: CDR1 SGHDN, CDR2 FVKESK. The CDR3 has 14 amino acids. The germline V and J ends were trimmed by 4 bases and 11 bases, with 20 bases remaining between them. CDR3 residues: CASSPLRERGQAFF. CDR3 nucleotides: TGTGCCAGCAGCCCCCTTCGTGAACGGGGGCAGGCTTTCTTT.

This clonotype appeared a few times. The chain uses TRBV29-1 and TRBJ2-5; TRBD2 is a possible D gene (6 bases). TRBJ2-1 matches the DNA end more closely, so the J call is doubtful. CDR1 and CDR2 (germline): SQVTM, ANQGSEA. The CDR3 consists of 16 residues. The CDR3 is CSVHMRERGPYNEQFF. The CDR3 DNA reads as TGCAGCGTTCATATGCGGGAACGGGGCCCCTACAATGAGCAGTTCTTC.

In its sample, this clonotype was seen a few times. The V and J genes are TRBV5-6 and TRBJ2-1, with 10 nucleotides matching TRBD2. CDR1 is SGHDT and CDR2 is YYEEEE in the germline V gene. V lost 2 bases and J lost 5; bases outside the gene matches: 7. CDR3 size: 16 residues. The DNA for the CDR3 is TGTGCCAGCAGCTTCTTAGCGGGGGGCTTGAACAATGAGCAGTTCTTC. Translation: CASSFLAGGLNNEQFF.